The 5 T cell receptor beta chains given below trace back to one sample, sequenced in a study of beta chain features in type 1 diabetes. The authors reverse transcribed all of the isolated RNA, so sequencing captured expressed TCRB transcripts. Generated by immunoSEQ multiplex PCR, the TCRdb table keeps only in-frame clones and is missing some. The sample has 150,000 to 190,000 clones; around 10% are singletons. Sequenced input: central memory CD4+ T cells from blood. All receptors come from a man aged 18-30 years in good health.

J is TRBJ2-7 and V is TRBV9; TRBD1 aligns across 8 bases. The CDR3 sequence is 15 residues long. V shed 0 bases, J shed 4 bases, and the junction held 6 bases outside the gene matches. Germline loops: CDR1 SGDLS, CDR2 YYNGEE. The CDR3 protein is CASSVGPDREYEQYF. CDR3 nucleotides: TGTGCCAGCAGCGTAGGGCCGGACAGGGAGTACGAGCAGTACTTC. The full variable domain, completed using reference TRBV9 and TRBJ2-7, is DSGVTQTPKHLITATGQRVTLRCSPRSGDLSVYWYQQSLDQGLQFLIQYYNGEERAKGNILERFSAQQFPDLHSELNLSSLELGDSALYFCASSVGPDREYEQYFGPGTRLTVT.

This clone showed up just a few times. This chain joins TRBV18 and TRBJ2-5, with 10 bases that match TRBD2. The CDR3 runs to 16 residues. Per the germline V gene, CDR1 is KGHSH and CDR2 is LQKENI. J gave up 5 bases and V 1 base, and 7 bases lay outside the gene matches. In DNA, the CDR3 is TGTGCCAGCTCACCACGCCCTAGCGGGGGTTATGAGACCCAGTACTTC. Protein product: CASSPRPSGGYETQYF.

The chain has TRBV4-2 and TRBJ1-3; TRBD1 aligns across 8 bases. The CDR3 has 17 amino acids. Germline V CDR1 and CDR2: LGHNA, YNFKEQ. V shed 0 bases, J shed 2 bases, and the junction held 6 bases outside the gene matches. CDR3 sequence (DNA): TGTGCCAGCAGCCAAGATGGGGGACAGGAAACTGGAAACACCATATATTTT. Translated, it gives CASSQDGGQETGNTIYF.

The chain carries TRBV13 and TRBJ1-2; TRBD1 agrees at 8 bases. Germline V gene lookup returns CDR1 PRHDT and CDR2 FYEKMQ (reference sequence). The CDR3 has 16 amino acids. The V segment lost 2 bases and the J segment 4 bases; nucleotides outside the gene matches: 9. The CDR3 sequence: CASSLYGRGLVYGYTF. CDR3 bases: TGTGCCAGCAGCTTATACGGCAGGGGGCTGGTCTATGGCTACACCTTC. The complete variable domain, with remaining parts taken from reference TRBV13 and TRBJ1-2, reads AAGVIQSPRHLIKEKRETATLKCYPIPRHDTVYWYQQGPGQDPQFLISFYEKMQSDKGSIPDRFSAQQFSDYHSELNMSSLELGDSALYFCASSLYGRGLVYGYTFGSGTRLTVV.

This clone was recorded a few times. The gene calls are TRBV28 and TRBJ1-4, with 7 bases identical to TRBD1. The germline V gene has CDR1 MDHEN and CDR2 SYDVKM. The junction had 9 bases not matched to a gene; V was cut back by 6 bases and J by 8 bases. The CDR3 loop spans 14 amino acids. The CDR3: CASSVYTGEEKLFF. DNA of the CDR3: TGTGCCAGCAGCGTCTACACAGGGGAAGAAAAACTGTTTTTT.